This T cell receptor beta chain was captured in a study of CD8 T cells in ankylosing spondylitis. It was by quantitative 5'-RACE with molecular barcodes that TCR beta libraries were made. Each CDR3 protein gets one entry after TCRdb re-called the 5' RACE reads with MiXCR. The sample lists around 490,000 distinct CDR3 sequences, less than 6% seen once, with 3.5% in the top ten. There are many counts of this clonotype. Its antigen is currently unknown. This CDR3 comprises 13 residues. The V end was cut by 1 base, the J end by 3 bases, with 7 bases between. The V gene's germline CDR1 is SGHVS and CDR2 FNYEAQ. Study conclusions and caveats: There was a TCR beta motif, made of several highly homologous variants, that appeared characteristic of ankylosing spondylitis blood. CD8+ by phenotype, disease-linked clones were relatively rare in peripheral blood. Prior literature has documented some motif variants in synovial fluid and blood from reactive arthritis. Reportedly, disease-linked clones are significantly enriched in ankylosing spondylitis patients' matched synovial fluid.

Specimen: blood, either unsorted or a sorted T cell fraction (not recorded which). V gene TRBV7-6 combines with J gene TRBJ2-7; D gene unclear. This receptor was obtained from a male donor with ankylosing spondylitis. The CDR3 bases are TGTGCCAGCAGCTTAGACGAGGACTACGAGCAGTACTTC. It codes for CASSLDEDYEQYF.